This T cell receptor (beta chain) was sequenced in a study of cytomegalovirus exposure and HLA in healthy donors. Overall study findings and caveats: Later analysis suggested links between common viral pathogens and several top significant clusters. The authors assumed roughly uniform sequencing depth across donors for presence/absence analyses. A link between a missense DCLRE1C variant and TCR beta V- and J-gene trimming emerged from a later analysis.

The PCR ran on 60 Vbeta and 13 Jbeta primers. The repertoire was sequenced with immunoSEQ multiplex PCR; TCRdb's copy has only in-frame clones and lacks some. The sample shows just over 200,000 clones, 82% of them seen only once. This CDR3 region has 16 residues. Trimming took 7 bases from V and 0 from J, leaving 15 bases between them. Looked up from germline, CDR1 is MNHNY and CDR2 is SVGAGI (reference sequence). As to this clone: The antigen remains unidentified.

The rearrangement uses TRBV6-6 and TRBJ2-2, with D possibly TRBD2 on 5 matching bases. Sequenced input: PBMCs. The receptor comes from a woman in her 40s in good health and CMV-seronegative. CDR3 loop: CASMSPLRANTGELFF. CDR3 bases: TGTGCCAGCATGTCCCCACTGAGGGCGAACACCGGGGAGCTGTTTTTT.